The 3 T cell receptor beta chains reported below all come from one sample, sequenced in a study of response to subunit inactivated influenza vaccine. Via MiXCR, TCRdb re-called the RT-PCR reads, giving one row per CDR3 protein. The table has 550,000 to 800,000 distinct CDR3 sequences, roughly 13% seen once. This specimen was PBMCs from blood, taken around 15 days before vaccination. These receptors originate from a man between 45 and 60 years old who received an inactivated influenza vaccine.

Ten or more counts support this clonotype. This sequence joins TRBV29-1 and TRBJ2-3; 9 positions agree with TRBD1. The length of the CDR3 is 13 residues. The germline gives CDR1 SQVTM, CDR2 ANQGSEA. The V segment lost 6 bases and the J segment 6 bases; nucleotides outside the gene matches: 7. CDR3 nucleotide sequence: TGCAGCGTGGCCGGGACAGGGATCGATACGCAGTATTTT. The encoded protein is CSVAGTGIDTQYF.

This clonotype was found many times. The chain couples TRBV4-1 to TRBJ1-5; D is uncertain. Germline V lookup: CDR1 MGHRA, CDR2 YSYEKL. This CDR3 region has 17 residues. Trimming stripped 0 bases from V and 2 bases from J, with 14 bases between. CDR3 sequence (DNA): TGCGCCAGCAGCCAAGACCAGGTGGGGAAACGCAATCAGCCCCAGCATTTT. It codes for CASSQDQVGKRNQPQHF.

This clonotype was observed a handful of times. The chain recombines TRBV9 with TRBJ2-3; D perhaps matches TRBD1 (5 bases). V was cut by 0 bases and J by 8 bases, with 7 bases left in between. Germline lookup yields CDR1 SGDLS and CDR2 YYNGEE. The CDR3 consists of 12 residues. The CDR3 reads CASSVEGATQYF. As DNA, the CDR3 is TGTGCCAGCAGCGTAGAAGGGGCTACGCAGTATTTT.